This TCR beta chain was identified in a study of shared clonotypes between healthy human individuals. Findings and limits, study-wide: The small donor group covered limited genetic and exposure diversity. Estimated richness was generally greater in naive than memory subsets.

Naive CD8 cells lacked CD45RO, underwent positive selection for CCR7 and left out terminally differentiated effector memory CD45RA+ cells. The assay was run at deep level. Sequencing used immunoSEQ multiplex PCR; TCRdb keeps in-frame clones, though not all of them. Of under 850,000 clones listed, about 91% are singletons. Concerning this clone: Its specificity is unknown. Other DNA sequences in this specimen translate into the identical CDR3.

In germline, CDR1 is MNHEY, CDR2 SMNVEV (reference sequence). The CDR3 loop spans 11 amino acids. Between the trimmed V and J ends, which lost 5 bases and 4 bases, there was a span of 3 bases. This chain joins TRBV27 and TRBJ2-1; no clear D. This sequence was found in a man under 40 in good health. Sequenced: naive CD8+ T cells sorted from blood. The CDR3 nucleotides are TGTGCCAGCAGTAGGTACAATGAGCAGTTCTTC. Translation: CASSRYNEQFF.